This T cell receptor beta chain comes out of a study of cytomegalovirus exposure and HLA in healthy donors (dated by TCRdb to about 2017). Notes on the research overall: According to a later analysis, one platform produced both the 120 validation repertoires and the approximately 600 repertoires of the first cohort. The aim of the study was to test whether cataloging public T cell receptors could identify signatures of past pathogen exposure. In addition to the first cohort of hundreds of subjects, a separate validation cohort of 130 or so different subjects was used. High-throughput TCR immunosequencing, statistical association of individual TCRs with disease status, and machine learning were combined to predict cytomegalovirus infection status. The investigation overall reported the following: Three of the identified cytomegalovirus-associated TCR beta chains were confirmed in vitro to be specific for cytomegalovirus antigens. The authors suggested that the approach could potentially be extended to other disease states and immunological phenotypes. While some public TCRs were present in many individuals, most TCR sequences turned up only very rarely across donors. Of the cluster scores, roughly 93% were above 0 in a later analysis, which found that TCRs clustered in the first cohort also tended to co-occur in the approximately 120 validation repertoires. The classifier was reported to diagnose cytomegalovirus status with high specificity and sensitivity in both the original cohort and the validation cohort. In the study, 164 TCR beta chains were listed as associated with cytomegalovirus. A later analysis lacked HLA typing for the validation cohort, so it scored co-occurrence in that cohort across all 110 or so repertoires.

The library was made by the immunoSEQ multiplex PCR assay. In the original analysis: To diagnose cytomegalovirus status from the catalog of TCR beta chain sequences, a statistical classification framework was built. This immuneACCESS table, as held by TCRdb, lists in-frame sequences with V and J called but not all clones. Of the missing ones, under half trace to an unresolved V gene in checked studies; the others have no known cause. V and J calls plus clone size are reproduced from that table; the DNA served to infer D and trimming. The sample table lists roughly 50,000 clones, more than 90% of them with a count of one. The ten largest clones capture roughly 1% of the sample. Separate from the approximately 730-subject first cohort, the validation cohort of about 130 subjects was the group to which the donors belonged. V and J are truncated by 0 bases and 4 bases respectively, leaving an intervening sequence of 16 bases. The germline V gene sets CDR1 to LGHNA and CDR2 to YNFKEQ. The CDR3 spans 16 residues, from the cysteine through the phenylalanine. Solely the CDR3 DNA is kept, with 48 bases framed from the first base.

As to this clone: Its target antigen remains unknown. Per-base qualities were not stored, and no clone one base away is much larger.

This receptor was obtained from a man between 18 and 35 years old in good health and CMV-seronegative. In this chain, TRBV4-2 is recombined with TRBJ2-7, and the D gene may be TRBD2, 6 bases matching. Sequencing input: PBMCs. The CDR3 protein: CASSQDIWGETYEQYF. The DNA sequence follows: TGTGCCAGCAGCCAAGATATATGGGGGGAGACTTACGAGCAGTACTTC.